This is a list of T cell receptor beta chains from one sample in a study of blood T cell repertoires in COVID-19. Measured with immunoSEQ multiplex PCR; TCRdb has only the in-frame clones, and not every one. The data show 200,000 or so clones, with 75% to 90% seen just once and 3.5% to 4.5% held by the top ten. Sequenced material: PBMCs or T cells enriched from blood (not recorded which). The receptors shown here come from a woman between 35 and 50 years old with acute COVID-19. CDR3s include the opening cysteine and the closing phenylalanine or tryptophan. D genes are given only for firm matches. Only part of the rows carry a size: once, few, many, or a class if the clone is expanded.

len,j_gene,v_gene,d_gene,abundance,CDR3aa,CDR3nt
16,TRBJ1-2,TRBV10-2,-,-,CASSESTRGAGYGYTF,TGCGCCAGCAGTGAGTCGACAAGGGGCGCTGGCTATGGCTACACCTTC
13,TRBJ1-1,TRBV11-3,-,-,CASSLKDGKEAFF,TGTGCCAGCAGCTTAAAAGACGGGAAGGAAGCTTTCTTT
15,TRBJ1-1,TRBV2,TRBD1,-,CASSEAGGVYTEAFF,TGTGCCAGCAGTGAGGCAGGGGGCGTTTACACTGAAGCTTTCTTT
13,TRBJ1-4,TRBV10-2,-,-,CATTQGLGEKLFF,TGCGCCACCACTCAGGGGTTAGGGGAAAAACTGTTTTTT
13,TRBJ1-5,TRBV30,-,-,CAWSQRAYQPQHF,TGTGCCTGGAGTCAACGAGCGTATCAGCCCCAGCATTTT
15,TRBJ1-4,TRBV19,-,-,CASSSRHDYSEKLFF,TGTGCCAGTAGTAGCAGACATGATTACAGTGAAAAACTGTTTTTT
16,TRBJ2-1,TRBV11-2,-,-,CASSLVGWQGRNEQFF,TGTGCCAGCAGCTTAGTAGGTTGGCAGGGCCGGAATGAGCAGTTCTTC
14,TRBJ1-1,TRBV19,-,-,CASSRPGANTEAFF,TGTGCCAGTAGTAGACCGGGAGCGAACACTGAAGCTTTCTTT
12,TRBJ1-5,TRBV2,-,-,CASQRSNQPQHF,TGTGCCTCTCAGAGGAGCAATCAGCCCCAGCATTTT
15,TRBJ1-5,TRBV19,-,-,CASSIDLPGGQPQHF,TGTGCCAGTAGTATAGACCTTCCCGGCGGTCAGCCCCAGCATTTT
14,TRBJ2-6,TRBV19,TRBD2,-,CASSMGGWANVLTF,TGTGCCAGTAGTATGGGAGGGTGGGCCAACGTCCTGACTTTC
13,TRBJ1-2,TRBV12-5,-,-,CASGLAPVLGYTF,TGTGCTAGTGGTTTGGCCCCCGTCTTGGGCTACACCTTC
13,TRBJ1-2,TRBV18,-,-,CASSSAGDYGYTF,TGTGCCAGCTCGTCGGCGGGGGACTATGGCTACACCTTC
15,TRBJ1-1,TRBV19,-,-,CASSIGFRENTEAFF,TGTGCCAGTAGTATTGGTTTCAGGGAAAACACTGAAGCTTTCTTT
14,TRBJ1-4,TRBV13,-,once,CASSSRSTNEKLFF,TGTGCCAGCAGCTCCCGGTCAACTAATGAAAAACTGTTTTTT
14,TRBJ1-4,TRBV2,-,-,CASRRGGANEKLFF,TGTGCCAGCCGCCGGGGGGGGGCTAATGAAAAACTGTTTTTT
18,TRBJ2-2,TRBV7-2,TRBD2,-,CASSRLGLAGANTGELFF,TGTGCCAGCAGCCGCCTCGGACTAGCGGGGGCCAACACCGGGGAGCTGTTTTTT
13,TRBJ1-2,TRBV5-1,-,-,CASSSISNYGYTF,TGCGCCAGCAGCTCGATAAGCAACTATGGCTACACCTTC
11,TRBJ1-1,TRBV6-5,-,-,CASSTGRGFQF,TGTGCCAGCAGTACTGGGAGAGGGTTTCAGTTT
14,TRBJ1-2,TRBV5-6,-,once,CASSPSRAYYGYTF,TGTGCCAGCAGCCCCTCTCGAGCGTACTATGGCTACACCTTC
15,TRBJ1-1,TRBV7-2,TRBD1,-,CASSFWTGPNTEAFF,TGTGCCAGCAGCTTCTGGACAGGGCCGAACACTGAAGCTTTCTTT
15,TRBJ2-5,TRBV27,-,once,CASSLEGRGWETQYF,TGTGCCAGCAGTTTAGAGGGCAGGGGATGGGAGACCCAGTACTTC
16,TRBJ1-6,TRBV19,-,-,CASSASGQSLNSPLHF,TGTGCCAGTAGTGCCTCCGGACAGAGCCTTAATTCACCCCTCCACTTT
14,TRBJ1-1,TRBV15,-,-,CATSRDLGADEAFF,TGTGCCACCAGCAGAGATTTGGGGGCTGATGAAGCTTTCTTT
14,TRBJ1-2,TRBV27,TRBD1,-,CASSSRQGDYGYTF,TGTGCCAGCAGTTCGCGACAGGGAGACTATGGCTACACCTTC
11,TRBJ1-2,TRBV12-3/TRBV12-4,-,-,CASSSKQGYTF,TGTGCCAGCAGTTCGAAACAGGGCTACACCTTC
14,TRBJ1-2,TRBV18,TRBD1,-,CASSPLTGGRGYTF,TGTGCCAGCTCACCGCTAACAGGGGGCAGAGGCTACACCTTC